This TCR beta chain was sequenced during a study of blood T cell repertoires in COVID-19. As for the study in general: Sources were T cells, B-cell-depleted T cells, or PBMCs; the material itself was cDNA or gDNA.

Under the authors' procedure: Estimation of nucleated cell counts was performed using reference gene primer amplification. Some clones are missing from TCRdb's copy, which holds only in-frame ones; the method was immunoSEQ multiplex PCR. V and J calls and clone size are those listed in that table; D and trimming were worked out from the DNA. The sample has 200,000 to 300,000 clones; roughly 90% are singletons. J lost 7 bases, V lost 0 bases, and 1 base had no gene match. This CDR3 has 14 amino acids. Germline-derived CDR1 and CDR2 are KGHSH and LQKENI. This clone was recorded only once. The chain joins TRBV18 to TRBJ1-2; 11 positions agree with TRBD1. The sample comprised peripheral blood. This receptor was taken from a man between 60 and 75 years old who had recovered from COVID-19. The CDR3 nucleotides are TGTGCCAGCTCACCACCCGGACAGGGGGCTGGCTACACCTTC. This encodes CASSPPGQGAGYTF.